These 24 T cell receptor beta chains share one sample of origin, sequenced in a study of blood T cell repertoires in COVID-19. Profiling relied on immunoSEQ multiplex PCR, and the TCRdb table lists in-frame clones only, not all of them. The sample consists of approximately 390,000 clones, about 83% of them appearing once. Source material: PBMCs or T cells enriched from blood (not recorded which). The source of these receptors is a woman aged 45-60 years who had recovered from COVID-19.

The chain carries TRBV7-2 and TRBJ2-5, with 10 bases fitting TRBD2. Per germline, CDR1 SGHTA and CDR2 FQGNSA. The CDR3 is made up of 15 amino acids. V lost 1 base to trimming and J lost 4 bases; unmatched junction nucleotides: 3. The CDR3: CASSLVSGGPETQYF. CDR3 DNA: TGTGCCAGCAGCTTAGTTAGCGGGGGGCCAGAGACCCAGTACTTC. Variable domain in full (rest from reference TRBV7-2 and TRBJ2-5): GAGVSQSPSNKVTEKGKDVELRCDPISGHTALYWYRQSLGQGLEFLIYFQGNSAPDKSGLPSDRFSAERTGGSVSTLTIQRTQQEDSAVYLCASSLVSGGPETQYFGPGTRLLVL.

The CDR3 sequence is CASSQEGGTNEKLFF. The CDR3 DNA reads TGTGCCAGCAGCCAAGAAGGGGGAACAAATGAAAAACTGTTTTTT. This sequence joins TRBV3-1 (or the pseudogene TRBV3-2) and TRBJ1-4, with D maybe TRBD1 (6 bases). The V gene's germline CDR1 is LGHDT and CDR2 YNNKEL (reference sequence). The CDR3 has 15 residues. With 0 bases removed from V and 5 bases from J, the gap between germline ends came to 10 bases.

J is TRBJ2-1 and V is TRBV5-4; D gene uncertain. The CDR3 consists of 11 residues. Germline CDR1 SGHNT, CDR2 YYREEE (reference sequence). Trimming cost V 4 bases and J 8 bases, with 7 bases left between them. CDR3 region: CASSRRDEQFF. The CDR3 nucleotides read TGTGCCAGCAGCCGTCGGGATGAGCAGTTCTTC.

With respect to this clone: The sample carries other DNA sequences with the same CDR3. The V call is TRBV3-1 (or the pseudogene TRBV3-2), the J call TRBJ1-5; D gene unclear. The CDR3 is made up of 14 amino acids. V lost 1 base to trimming and J lost 0 bases, with 4 bases between them. Germline assignment: CDR1 LGHDT and CDR2 YNNKEL (reference sequence). The DNA of the CDR3 is TGTGCCAGCAGCCAAGCCAGTAGCAATCAGCCCCAGCATTTT. Protein: CASSQASSNQPQHF.

The chain is built from TRBV7-2 and TRBJ1-5, with 9 bases identical to TRBD1. This CDR3 comprises 15 residues. J was trimmed by 5 bases and V by 5 bases; bases with no gene match: 7. Germline CDR1 SGHTA, CDR2 FQGNSA. The CDR3 region is CASSNRQGVDQPQHF. The DNA of the CDR3 is TGTGCCAGCAGCAACCGACAGGGGGTTGATCAGCCCCAGCATTTT.

In nucleotides, the CDR3 is TGCGCCAGCAGTCCCACCTCCGGGAGCGCGCCCTGGGCTTTCTTT. It yields the protein CASSPTSGSAPWAFF. This chain uses TRBV5-1 with TRBJ1-1; unclear D gene. From germline, CDR1 is SGHRS and CDR2 YFSETQ. This CDR3 contains 15 residues. V was shortened by 5 bases and J by 11 bases, with 25 bases between the two germline ends.

The J gene is TRBJ1-2, the V gene TRBV10-3; tentative D call: TRBD1 (5 bases). From germline, CDR1 is ENHRY and CDR2 SYGVKD. The CDR3 length is 11 residues. V shed 6 bases and J shed 6 bases, with 8 bases lying between them. CDR3 sequence (DNA): TGTGCCATCAGCGGAGGGGATGGCTACACCTTC. It specifies CAISGGDGYTF.

This clone has more than one count but fewer than ten. The chain links TRBV28 to TRBJ1-3; maybe TRBD1 (5 bases). CDR1 is MDHEN and CDR2 is SYDVKM in the germline V gene. The V gene lost 6 bases and the J gene lost 3 bases, with 15 bases spanning the gap. The CDR3 runs to 15 residues. CDR3: CASSSSTGVGNTIYF. CDR3 DNA sequence: TGTGCCAGCAGCTCGTCCACGGGGGTTGGAAACACCATATATTTT.

The CDR3 sequence: CAISGGTDTQYF. Written as DNA, the CDR3 is TGTGCCATCTCTGGCGGGACTGATACGCAGTATTTT. The chain recombines TRBV10-3 with TRBJ2-3, with D possibly matching TRBD2 (6 bases). CDR1 ENHRY and CDR2 SYGVKD come from the germline V gene. The CDR3 contains 12 residues. Trimming shortened V by 8 bases and J by 6 bases, and 12 bases separated the two germline ends.

The chain recombines TRBV12-2 with TRBJ2-3; the D call in the table, TRBD2, was not verified against the DNA. TRBV12-2 is described as a pseudogene. The CDR3 is made up of 16 amino acids. For the CDR3, the DNA is TGTGCAAGTCGCCTCCGACTACCGAAATTCACAGATACGCAGTATTTT. This codes for CASRLRLPKFTDTQYF.

The genes are TRBV30 and TRBJ1-3; D perhaps matches TRBD1 (6 bases). The CDR3 sequence is 14 residues long. V dropped 5 bases and J dropped 4 bases, with 15 bases sitting between them. Germline V gene lookup returns CDR1 GTSNPN and CDR2 SVGIG (reference sequence). The CDR3 loop is CAWGPGVFGNTIYF. Written as DNA, the CDR3 is TGTGCCTGGGGGCCAGGGGTATTCGGAAACACCATATATTTT.

Concerning this clone itself: The sample holds other DNA sequences that translate to the same CDR3. J is TRBJ1-2 and V is TRBV3-1 (or the pseudogene TRBV3-2); 9 nucleotides match TRBD1. The CDR3 spans 13 residues. Germline V CDR1 and CDR2: LGHDT, YNNKEL (reference sequence). V lost 1 base and J lost 6; bases outside the gene matches: 0. CDR3 in amino acids: CASSQGQGDGYTF. The CDR3 region has the DNA TGTGCCAGCAGCCAAGGACAGGGGGATGGCTACACCTTC.

Comments on this clone: Mismatch with germline at one junction end may stem from a read error. This chain links TRBV7-7 with TRBJ2-2, with a possible D match to TRBD1 (6 bases). This CDR3 has 14 residues. Germline V gene data show CDR1 as SSHAT and CDR2 as FNYEAQ (reference sequence). CDR3 in DNA: TGTGCTAGCAGCCTCGACAGGCCGACCGGGGAGCTGTTTTTT. Protein product: CASSLDRPTGELFF.

This chain joins TRBV3-1 (or the pseudogene TRBV3-2) and TRBJ1-2; D gene unclear. CDR3 length: 13 residues. Looked up from germline, CDR1 is LGHDT and CDR2 is YNNKEL (reference sequence). Trimming removed 4 bases at V and 4 bases at J, with 10 bases between. CDR3 in DNA: TGTGCCAGCAGCCTCCCGGGGAGCTATGGCTACACCTTC. Translated: CASSLPGSYGYTF.

V and J are TRBV7-8 and TRBJ1-2; D gene ambiguous. Trimming took 5 bases from V and 4 from J, leaving 20 bases between them. This CDR3 is built from 16 residues. CDR1 SGHVS and CDR2 FQNEAQ come from the germline V gene. CDR3 sequence: CASSGGQRASGYGYTF. The CDR3 DNA sequence: TGTGCCAGCAGCGGTGGTCAACGCGCTTCGGGCTATGGCTACACCTTC.

The chain joins TRBV27 to TRBJ2-7, with a possible D match to TRBD1 (6 bases). Germline lookup yields CDR1 MNHEY and CDR2 SMNVEV (reference sequence). The CDR3 is 15 residues long. V lost 5 bases, J lost 7 bases, and 21 bases lay in between. The CDR3 protein is CASSAWDKGGREQYF. The CDR3 nucleotides are TGTGCCAGCAGTGCCTGGGACAAAGGCGGCCGGGAGCAGTACTTC.

The CDR3 is CASRLLAGGYEQYF. DNA for the CDR3: TGTGCCAGCAGACTACTAGCGGGCGGCTACGAGCAGTACTTC. The chain is built from TRBV6-5 and TRBJ2-7; 9 bases are a match to TRBD2. Germline trimming cut 6 bases from V and 3 bases from J; bases unmatched to any gene: 6. CDR1 MNHEY and CDR2 SVGAGI come from the germline V gene. The CDR3 totals 14 residues.

The rearrangement links TRBV5-6 to TRBJ1-5, with D perhaps matching TRBD1 (6 bases). The CDR3 contains 15 residues. The V gene's germline CDR1 is SGHDT and CDR2 YYEEEE. The V end lost 4 bases, the J end lost 4 bases, and 15 bases lay between the germline ends. For the CDR3, the DNA is TGTGCCAGCAGCCAACGGACAGTGGGTAATCAGCCCCAGCATTTT. Amino acid sequence: CASSQRTVGNQPQHF. Full variable domain (outside the CDR3, taken from reference TRBV5-6 and TRBJ1-5): DAGVTQSPTHLIKTRGQQVTLRCSPKSGHDTVSWYQQALGQGPQFIFQYYEEEERQRGNFPDRFSGHQFPNYSSELNVNALLLGDSALYLCASSQRTVGNQPQHFGDGTRLSIL.

The rearrangement uses TRBV29-1 and TRBJ1-1; TRBD1 aligns across 9 bases. The CDR3 is 13 amino acids. Unmatched junction bases numbered 5, after V lost 8 bases and J lost 1 base. Germline V gene sequence: CDR1 SQVTM, CDR2 ANQGSEA. CDR3 DNA: TGCAGCCTAAGGACAGGGGCGAACACTGAAGCTTTCTTT. Protein: CSLRTGANTEAFF.

This clone was counted a few times. The rearrangement uses TRBV7-9 and TRBJ1-2, with D perhaps TRBD1 (5 bases). V lost 1 base and J lost 5, with 14 bases in between. There are 15 residues in the CDR3. Germline loops: CDR1 SEHNR, CDR2 FQNEAQ (reference sequence). CDR3 nucleotides: TGTGCCAGCAGCTTAGGAGGTATGGCAGGGTATGGCTACACCTTC. It encodes CASSLGGMAGYGYTF.

This clone was picked up one time. The chain carries TRBV10-3 and TRBJ1-3; TRBD1 agrees at 8 bases. V lost 10 bases to trimming and J lost 0 bases; unmatched junction nucleotides: 8. This CDR3 spans 15 amino acids. CDR1 and CDR2 (germline): ENHRY, SYGVKD. CDR3 protein: CATSTGAISGNTIYF. In nucleotides, the CDR3 is TGTGCCACCTCGACAGGGGCGATCTCTGGAAACACCATATATTTT.

The chain is built from TRBV28 and TRBJ1-3, with D perhaps TRBD1 (5 bases). V lost 4 bases and J 9 bases, leaving 13 bases between the germline ends. Per germline, CDR1 MDHEN and CDR2 SYDVKM. This CDR3 is built from 13 residues. CDR3 residues: CASSSQGVGTIYF. The CDR3 DNA sequence: TGTGCCAGCAGTTCCCAGGGTGTAGGCACCATATATTTT.

This chain links TRBV28 with TRBJ1-6; TRBD1 matches 7 bases. Germline V gene lookup returns CDR1 MDHEN and CDR2 SYDVKM. CDR3 size: 15 residues. The J segment lost 9 bases and the V segment lost 4 bases, leaving 9 bases of the junction unmatched. CDR3 in amino acids: CASSSQTGLLSPLHF. The CDR3 DNA sequence: TGTGCCAGCAGTTCCCAGACAGGGTTGCTTTCACCCCTCCACTTT.

To note about this clone: This specimen includes other DNA sequences encoding the same CDR3. The V gene is TRBV30, the J gene TRBJ1-5, with TRBD1 identical over 9 bases. The CDR3 has 13 amino acids. The V gene's germline CDR1 is GTSNPN and CDR2 SVGIG (reference sequence). Trimming removed 2 bases from V and 7 bases from J; junction bases left unmatched: 3. CDR3 loop: CAWSRDRDQPQHF. DNA of the CDR3: TGTGCCTGGAGTCGGGACAGGGACCAGCCCCAGCATTTT.